These 19 T cell receptor beta chains were all obtained from the same sample, sequenced in a study of T cells in Graves' hyperthyroidism and ophthalmopathy. RNA transcripts were the template for amplifying TCR beta CDR3 regions. A set of HTBI primers served as the primers for a first-round RT-PCR of the TCR CDR3. TCRdb reanalysed the multiplex PCR reads using MiXCR and keeps one entry per CDR3 protein. The sample includes about 350,000 distinct CDR3 sequences, about a sixth of them seen just once. The material sequenced was blood. The source is a woman in her 40s with Graves' ophthalmopathy.

This clonotype was picked up a small number of times. The gene calls are TRBV11-1 and TRBJ2-7; a weak D match, TRBD2 (5 bases). Germline CDR1 reads SGHAT; CDR2 reads FQDESV (reference sequence). The CDR3 length is 11 residues. Trimming pared 6 bases from V and 9 bases from J, leaving 12 bases between. This CDR3 is CASSDTRVQYF. The CDR3 DNA sequence: TGTGCCAGCAGTGATACTAGGGTGCAGTACTTC. The full variable domain, with the rest looked up from reference TRBV11-1 and TRBJ2-7, is EAEVAQSPRYKITEKSQAVAFWCDPISGHATLYWYRQILGQGPELLVQFQDESVVDDSQLPKDRFSAERLKGVDSTLKIQPAELGDSAMYLCASSDTRVQYFGPGTRLTVT.

The CDR3 protein is CSARQGRWTEAFF. The CDR3 DNA is TGCAGTGCTCGACAGGGGAGGTGGACTGAAGCTTTCTTT. The chain recombines TRBV20-1 with TRBJ1-1; 8 bases map to TRBD1. V lost 5 bases to trimming and J lost 5 bases; unmatched junction nucleotides: 7. This CDR3 has 13 residues. Germline CDR1 reads DFQATT; CDR2 reads SNEGSKA (reference sequence).

As for this clonotype: This may come from a read error, since a much larger clone is one base off. The chain combines TRBV2 with TRBJ2-7; a weak D match, TRBD1 (6 bases). The CDR3 has 14 amino acids. Trimming removed 7 bases at V and 2 bases at J, with 15 bases between. In germline, CDR1 is SNHLY, CDR2 FYNNEI. CDR3 coding DNA: TGTGCCAGCAAAACAGGGACAACGGCCTACGAGCAGTACTTC. Amino acid sequence: CASKTGTTAYEQYF. The whole variable domain, filled in from reference TRBV2 and TRBJ2-7, reads EPEVTQTPSHQVTQMGQEVILRCVPISNHLYFYWYRQILGQKVEFLVSFYNNEISEKSEIFDDQFSVERPDGSNFTLKIRSTKLEDSAMYFCASKTGTTAYEQYFGPGTRLTVT.

This clonotype was observed many times. This chain joins TRBV4-1 and TRBJ1-1; the D gene is possibly TRBD1 (6 bases). This CDR3 has 14 residues. Germline V gene sequence: CDR1 MGHRA, CDR2 YSYEKL. V was clipped by 3 bases and J by 1 base, with 9 bases between them. For the CDR3, the DNA is TGCGCCAGCAGCCAGGGGGGCACGAACACTGAAGCTTTCTTT. Protein sequence: CASSQGGTNTEAFF.

This clonotype was observed at least ten times. The chain is built from TRBV28 and TRBJ1-5; a possible D gene is TRBD1 (5 bases). The V end lost 2 bases, the J end lost 7 bases, and 9 bases lay between the germline ends. This CDR3 spans 13 amino acids. Germline CDR1 reads MDHEN; CDR2 reads SYDVKM. The CDR3 nucleotides are TGTGCCAGCAGTTTACGAGGGACCCAGCCCCAGCATTTT. Protein: CASSLRGTQPQHF. Together with reference TRBV28 and TRBJ1-5, the CDR3 gives the full variable domain: DVKVTQSSRYLVKRTGEKVFLECVQDMDHENMFWYRQDPGLGLRLIYFSYDVKMKEKGDIPEGYSVSREKKERFSLILESASTNQTSMYLCASSLRGTQPQHFGDGTRLSIL.

To note about this clonotype: The final CDR3 position lacks the conserved phenylalanine or tryptophan, pointing to a likely read error. The chain combines TRBV2 with TRBJ2-1, with D perhaps matching TRBD2 (5 bases). Trimming pared 4 bases from V and 8 bases from J, leaving 15 bases between. Germline V lookup: CDR1 SNHLY, CDR2 FYNNEI. The CDR3 has 14 residues. The CDR3 DNA reads as TGTGCCAGCAGTGTGGCTAGTGGGAGTCATGAGCAGTTCTTA. This codes for CASSVASGSHEQFL.

This clonotype was counted ten times or more. The rearrangement links TRBV6-1 to TRBJ2-4, with D perhaps being TRBD1 or TRBD2 (6 bases each). Germline loops: CDR1 MNHNS, CDR2 SASEGT. The germline V and J ends were trimmed by 0 bases and 9 bases, with 21 bases remaining between them. This CDR3 has 17 amino acids. The CDR3, as DNA: TGTGCCAGCAGTGAAGCGAAAGGAGGGCAAGGGGGAAGCATTCAGTACTTC. Protein sequence: CASSEAKGGQGGSIQYF.

V and J are TRBV19 and TRBJ1-1, with 9 bases aligning to TRBD1. After removal of 5 bases from V and 6 bases from J, the junction contained 7 bases not matched to a gene. From germline, CDR1 is LNHDA and CDR2 SQIVND (reference sequence). This CDR3 region has 14 residues. The CDR3 DNA reads TGTGCCAGTAGTCTCGGACAGGGGACCTCTGAAGCTTTCTTT. Translated, it gives CASSLGQGTSEAFF. The variable domain in full, with the rest retrieved from reference TRBV19 and TRBJ1-1, is DGGITQSPKYLFRKEGQNVTLSCEQNLNHDAMYWYRQDPGQGLRLIYYSQIVNDFQKGDIAEGYSVSREKKESFPLTVTSAQKNPTAFYLCASSLGQGTSEAFFGQGTRLTVV.

In its sample, this clonotype was seen many times. Here the CDR3 DNA reads TGTGCCAGCAGCCCACAGGGGTTTCAGGGAATTCAGTACTTC. Protein sequence: CASSPQGFQGIQYF. The chain has TRBV28 and TRBJ2-4; 7 bases fit TRBD1. CDR3 length: 14 amino acids. V lost 6 bases, J lost 10 bases, and 12 bases stayed unmatched. From germline, CDR1 is MDHEN and CDR2 SYDVKM.

The V and J genes are TRBV15 and TRBJ1-2; D is unresolved. This CDR3 comprises 14 residues. Germline V CDR1 and CDR2: LNHNV, YYDKDF (reference sequence). V lost 3 bases and J 4 bases, leaving 12 bases between the germline ends. The CDR3 region is CATSRVTSGYGYTF. CDR3 DNA sequence: TGTGCCACCAGCAGGGTGACAAGTGGCTATGGCTACACCTTC.

The chain links TRBV20-1 to TRBJ2-7; 7 bases are shared with TRBD2. The germline V gene encodes CDR1 DFQATT and CDR2 SNEGSKA (reference sequence). This CDR3 contains 14 residues. Trimming removed 4 bases from V and 2 bases from J; junction bases left unmatched: 8. In DNA, the CDR3 is TGCAGTGCTAACGCGATCGCGGGAGCCTACGAGCAGTACTTC. It encodes CSANAIAGAYEQYF.

This clonotype was detected ten times or more. V is TRBV29-1 and J is TRBJ1-2; D is ambiguous. Germline CDR1 SQVTM, CDR2 ANQGSEA. V lost 0 bases to trimming and J lost 6 bases, with 8 bases between them. This CDR3 has 12 residues. CDR3 sequence: CSVEDPRNGYTF. The CDR3 DNA is TGCAGCGTTGAAGATCCAAGGAATGGCTACACCTTC. Full variable domain (rest looked up from reference TRBV29-1 and TRBJ1-2): SAVISQKPSRDICQRGTSLTIQCQVDSQVTMMFWYRQQPGQSLTLIATANQGSEATYESGFVIDKFPISRPNLTFSTLTVSNMSPEDSSIYLCSVEDPRNGYTFGSGTRLTVV.

This clonotype came up many times. The gene calls are TRBV6-1 and TRBJ1-5, with 10 bases aligning to TRBD1. Trimming at V came to 10 bases and at J to 6 bases, leaving 15 bases not matched to a gene. The CDR3 is 16 residues long. The germline gives CDR1 MNHNS, CDR2 SASEGT. CDR3 amino acids: CATRKIGTGVVQPQHF. The CDR3 DNA is TGTGCCACCAGAAAAATTGGGACAGGGGTTGTTCAGCCCCAGCATTTT.

This clonotype was observed at least ten times. In nucleotides, the CDR3 is TGTGCCAGCCTGAATTCAGGGGAAGGCCAGCCCCAGCATTTT. This translates into CASLNSGEGQPQHF. The V gene is TRBV2, the J gene TRBJ1-5; D perhaps matches TRBD1 (6 bases). CDR3 size: 14 residues. Germline lookup yields CDR1 SNHLY and CDR2 FYNNEI. V shed 8 bases and J shed 7 bases, with 18 bases lying between them.

This clonotype was found many times. The CDR3 spells CSATRGSVSGANVLTF. The CDR3 region has the DNA TGCAGTGCCACGCGCGGGAGCGTCAGTGGGGCCAACGTCCTGACTTTC. This chain joins TRBV20-1 and TRBJ2-6, with 7 bases aligning to TRBD2. The germline CDR1 and CDR2 sequences are DFQATT and SNEGSKA (reference sequence). The CDR3 is 16 residues long. Germline trimming cut 6 bases from V and 3 bases from J; bases unmatched to any gene: 11.

This clonotype was seen a handful of times. V gene TRBV6-1 combines with J gene TRBJ2-7; TRBD2 might be the D (6 bases). CDR1 and CDR2 (germline): MNHNS, SASEGT. The CDR3 is 15 amino acids. Trimming pared 4 bases from V and 2 bases from J, leaving 15 bases between. This CDR3 reads CASSVQAGRTYEQYF. DNA of the CDR3: TGTGCCAGCAGTGTCCAGGCGGGGAGGACCTACGAGCAGTACTTC.

At least ten counts were recorded for this clonotype. CDR3 nucleotides: TGTGCCAGCAGTTCCATCTGGCGGACCAGCTCCTACGAGCAGTACTTC. As protein: CASSSIWRTSSYEQYF. The rearrangement joins TRBV6-5 to TRBJ2-7, with D uncertain. Per the germline V gene, CDR1 is MNHEY and CDR2 is SVGAGI. Trimming took off 4 bases at V and 0 bases at J, with 16 bases between the two ends. The CDR3 loop spans 16 amino acids.

The chain employs TRBV30 and TRBJ2-2; TRBD2 aligns across 10 bases. V shed 4 bases and J 5 bases; nucleotides not matched to a gene: 13. Germline V gives CDR1 GTSNPN, CDR2 SVGIG (reference sequence). The CDR3 length is 17 residues. This chain's CDR3 is CAWTIPRAGGQTGELFF. For the CDR3, the DNA is TGTGCCTGGACCATCCCCCGAGCGGGAGGGCAGACCGGGGAGCTGTTTTTT.

This clonotype was observed many times. The chain recombines TRBV11-2 with TRBJ2-1; D unresolved. The germline CDR1 and CDR2 sequences are SGHAT and FQNNGV. V was shortened by 2 bases and J by 2 bases, with 16 bases between the two germline ends. The CDR3 is 17 residues long. CDR3 sequence: CASSLNGLYLTYNEQFF. The CDR3 nucleotides read TGTGCCAGCAGCTTAAACGGGCTATATCTAACCTACAATGAGCAGTTCTTC.